This record covers a single T cell receptor beta chain. Trimming removed 2 bases at V and 9 bases at J, with 17 bases between. The CDR3 is 15 residues long. Germline lookup yields CDR1 MNHEY and CDR2 SVGEGT. For the second PCR, which ran for about 7 to 11 cycles, a sample-barcoded 5' primer and a J-beta primer mix were used. TCRdb recomputed calls from the 5' RACE reads with MiXCR, one row per CDR3 protein. Of a few hundred thousand distinct CDR3 sequences in the sample, roughly a quarter were seen once. The record originates from a study of blood T cells in healthy people across ages. The same data also went into a second study, on T cells of mothers and their children.

Sequencing was done on a sample of blood. The chain is built from TRBV6-2 or TRBV6-3 and TRBJ2-1, with D perhaps given as TRBD1 or TRBD2 (5 bases each). The source is a boy aged 2 to 10 in good health. CDR3 DNA: TGTGCCAGCAGTTACAGGGACGCCCCCTGGGGTGAGCAGTTCTTC. It is translated as CASSYRDAPWGEQFF.